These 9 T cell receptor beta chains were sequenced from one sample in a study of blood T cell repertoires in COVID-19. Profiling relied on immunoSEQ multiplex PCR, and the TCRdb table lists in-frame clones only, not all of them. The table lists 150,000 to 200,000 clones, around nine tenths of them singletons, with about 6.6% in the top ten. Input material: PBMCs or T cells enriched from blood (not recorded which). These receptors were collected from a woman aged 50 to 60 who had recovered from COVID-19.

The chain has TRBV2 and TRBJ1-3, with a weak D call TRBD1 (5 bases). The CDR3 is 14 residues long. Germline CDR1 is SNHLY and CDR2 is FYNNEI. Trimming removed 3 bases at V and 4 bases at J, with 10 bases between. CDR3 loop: CASSDLQGGNTIYF. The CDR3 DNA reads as TGTGCCAGCAGTGACCTTCAGGGCGGAAACACCATATATTTT.

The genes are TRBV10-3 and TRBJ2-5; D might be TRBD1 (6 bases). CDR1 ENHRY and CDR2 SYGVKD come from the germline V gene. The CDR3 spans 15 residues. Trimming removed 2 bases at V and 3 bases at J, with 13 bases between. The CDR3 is CAISEGTGSEETQYF. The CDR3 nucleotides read TGTGCCATCAGTGAGGGTACAGGGTCCGAAGAGACCCAGTACTTC.

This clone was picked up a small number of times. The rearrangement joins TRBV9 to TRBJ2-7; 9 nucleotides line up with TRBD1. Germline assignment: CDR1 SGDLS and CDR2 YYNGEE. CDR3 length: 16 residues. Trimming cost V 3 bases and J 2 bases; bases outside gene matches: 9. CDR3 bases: TGTGCCAGCAGCGGCGTAGGGACAGGGCGTACCTACGAGCAGTACTTC. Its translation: CASSGVGTGRTYEQYF.

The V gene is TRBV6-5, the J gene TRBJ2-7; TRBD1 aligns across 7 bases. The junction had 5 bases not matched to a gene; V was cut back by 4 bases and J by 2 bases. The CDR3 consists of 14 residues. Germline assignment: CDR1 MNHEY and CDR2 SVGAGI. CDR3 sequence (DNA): TGTGCCAGCAGTTTCCCGGACAGGACCTACGAGCAGTACTTC. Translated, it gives CASSFPDRTYEQYF.

The CDR3 loop reads CASSLAGGPREQYF. In DNA, the CDR3 is TGTGCCAGCAGCTTAGCGGGGGGGCCGCGCGAGCAGTACTTC. This chain joins TRBV7-8 and TRBJ2-7, with D perhaps matching TRBD2 (7 bases). The V and J ends lost 0 bases and 6 bases respectively, with 12 bases between them. The CDR3 loop spans 14 amino acids. The germline gives CDR1 SGHVS, CDR2 FQNEAQ.

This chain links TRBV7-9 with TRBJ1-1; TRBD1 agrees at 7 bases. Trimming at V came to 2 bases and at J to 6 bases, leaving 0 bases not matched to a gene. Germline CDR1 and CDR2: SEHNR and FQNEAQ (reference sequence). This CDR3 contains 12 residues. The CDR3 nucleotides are TGTGCCAGCAGCTTACAGGGGGCTGAAGCTTTCTTT. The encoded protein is CASSLQGAEAFF.

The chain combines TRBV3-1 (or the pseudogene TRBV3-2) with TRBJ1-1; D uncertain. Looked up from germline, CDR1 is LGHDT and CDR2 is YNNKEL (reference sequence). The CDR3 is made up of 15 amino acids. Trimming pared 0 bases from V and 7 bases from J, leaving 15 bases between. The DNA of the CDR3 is TGTGCCAGCAGCCAAGATTCTTGGACTCGCGATGAAGCTTTCTTT. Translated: CASSQDSWTRDEAFF.

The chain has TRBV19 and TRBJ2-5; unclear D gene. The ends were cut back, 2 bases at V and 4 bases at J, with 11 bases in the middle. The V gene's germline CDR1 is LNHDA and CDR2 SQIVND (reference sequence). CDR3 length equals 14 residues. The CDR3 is CASSISRLGETQYF. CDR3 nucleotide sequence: TGTGCCAGTAGTATAAGCAGGCTGGGAGAGACCCAGTACTTC.

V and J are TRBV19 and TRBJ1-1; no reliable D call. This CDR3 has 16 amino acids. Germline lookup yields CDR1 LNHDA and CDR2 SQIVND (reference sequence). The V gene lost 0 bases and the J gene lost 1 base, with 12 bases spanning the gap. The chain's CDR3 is CASSIDRLQRNTEAFF. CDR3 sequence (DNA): TGTGCCAGTAGTATAGATAGGTTGCAGCGGAACACTGAAGCTTTCTTT.